This T cell receptor beta chain was sequenced in a study of T cell clones after liver transplantation. Study overall: Post-transplant blood was tracked for graft-donor-reactive T cell clones identified in a pre-transplant mixed lymphocyte reaction.

V lost 8 bases, J lost 10 bases, and 15 bases lay in between. Germline lookup yields CDR1 MNHEY and CDR2 SMNVEV (reference sequence). CDR3 size: 11 residues. Only a few counts were recorded for this clone. Generated by immunoSEQ multiplex PCR, the TCRdb table keeps only in-frame clones and is missing some. The sample lists under 20,000 clones; 80% to 90% were seen once. This sequence was found in a human patient who received a liver transplant. The T cells may come from the graft donor. The chain is built from TRBV27 and TRBJ2-7, with a tentative D call TRBD2 (7 bases). Source: CD8+ T cells from blood, taken almost 47 months after liver transplant. The CDR3 reads CASGIGGPQYF. CDR3 nucleotides: TGTGCCAGCGGCATCGGGGGGCCCCAGTACTTC.